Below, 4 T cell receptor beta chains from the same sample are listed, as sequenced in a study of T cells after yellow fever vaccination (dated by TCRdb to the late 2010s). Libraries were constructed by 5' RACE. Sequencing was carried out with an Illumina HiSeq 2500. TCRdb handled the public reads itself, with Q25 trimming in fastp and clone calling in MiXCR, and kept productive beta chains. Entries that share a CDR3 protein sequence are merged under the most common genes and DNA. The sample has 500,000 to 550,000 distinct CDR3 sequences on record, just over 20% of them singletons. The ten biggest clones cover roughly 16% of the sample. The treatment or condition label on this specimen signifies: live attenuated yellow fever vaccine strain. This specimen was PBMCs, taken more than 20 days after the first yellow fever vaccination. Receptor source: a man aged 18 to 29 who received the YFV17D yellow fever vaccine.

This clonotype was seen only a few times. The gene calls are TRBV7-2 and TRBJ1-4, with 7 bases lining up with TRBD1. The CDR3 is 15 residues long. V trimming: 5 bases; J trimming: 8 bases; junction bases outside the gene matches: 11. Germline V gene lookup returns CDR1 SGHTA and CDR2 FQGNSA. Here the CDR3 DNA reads TGTGCCAGCAGCAGCCGACAGGGTCTTTGGGAAAAACTGTTTTTT. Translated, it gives CASSSRQGLWEKLFF.

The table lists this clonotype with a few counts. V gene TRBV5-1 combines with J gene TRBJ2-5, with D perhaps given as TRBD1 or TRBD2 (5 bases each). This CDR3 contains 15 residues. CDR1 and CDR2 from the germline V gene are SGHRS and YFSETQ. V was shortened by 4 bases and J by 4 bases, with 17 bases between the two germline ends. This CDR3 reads CASSQITGLGETQYF. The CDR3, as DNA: TGCGCCAGCAGCCAAATCACGGGGCTGGGAGAGACCCAGTACTTC.

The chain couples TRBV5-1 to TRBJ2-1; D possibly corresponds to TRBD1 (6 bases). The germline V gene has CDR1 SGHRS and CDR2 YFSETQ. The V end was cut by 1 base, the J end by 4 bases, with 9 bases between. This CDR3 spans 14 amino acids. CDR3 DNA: TGCGCCAGCAGCTTGCCGGACAGATACAATGAGCAGTTCTTC. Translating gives CASSLPDRYNEQFF.

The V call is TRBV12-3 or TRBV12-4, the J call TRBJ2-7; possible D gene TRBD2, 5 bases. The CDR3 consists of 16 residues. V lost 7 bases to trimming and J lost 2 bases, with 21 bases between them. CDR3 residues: CASTQRELVSPYEQYF. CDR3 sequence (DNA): TGTGCCAGCACACAACGGGAACTGGTGAGCCCCTACGAGCAGTACTTC.